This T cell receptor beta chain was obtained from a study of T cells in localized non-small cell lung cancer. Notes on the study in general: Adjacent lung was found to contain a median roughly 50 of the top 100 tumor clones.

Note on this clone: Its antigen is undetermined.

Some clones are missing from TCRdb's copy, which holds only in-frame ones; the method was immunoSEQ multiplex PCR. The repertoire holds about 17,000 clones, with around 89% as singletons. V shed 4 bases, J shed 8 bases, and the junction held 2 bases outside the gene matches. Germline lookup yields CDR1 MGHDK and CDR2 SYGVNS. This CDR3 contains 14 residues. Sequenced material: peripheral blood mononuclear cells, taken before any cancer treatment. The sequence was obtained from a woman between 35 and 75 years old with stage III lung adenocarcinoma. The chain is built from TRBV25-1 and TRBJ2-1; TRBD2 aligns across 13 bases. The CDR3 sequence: CASSALAGGHEQFF. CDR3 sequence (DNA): TGTGCCAGCAGTGCACTAGCGGGGGGGCATGAGCAGTTCTTC.